This T cell receptor beta chain stems from a study of regulatory T cells in long-lasting Graves disease (dated by TCRdb to the early 2020s). Regarding the complete study: Patients with newly diagnosed Graves' disease had been on antithyroid drugs for under 3 months. TCR sequencing covered 13 persistent and 20 newly diagnosed Graves' disease patients, 33 samples in total. The study took place in China and was registered as a clinical trial. Peripheral blood TCR sequencing and RNA sequencing compared persistent Graves' disease patients with newly diagnosed Graves' disease patients. Here is what the overall study found, with its caveats: Sequencing and analysis were limited to the TCR beta chain. Persistent patients shared more public clonotypes among themselves (roughly 2,700) than newly diagnosed patients did (nearly 1,000). Persistent Graves' disease patients showed lower TCR Shannon entropy and fewer highly expanded clones than newly diagnosed patients, suggesting clonal expansion. TRBV28, TRBJ1-2 and TRBJ2-5 were preferentially used in persistent disease, while TRBV20-1 and TRBJ2-1 were favored in newly diagnosed disease. Peripheral blood alone was examined, since thyroid tissue, which constituted the primary lesion, could not be accessed. As a limitation, the authors acknowledged that the small sample size may reduce accuracy.

This clonotype was recorded a few times. Its antigen is not yet known. A much bigger clone sits one base away, suggesting this may be a read error. The time point label, read with the paper, signifies: newly diagnosed GD, antithyroid drugs for less than 3 months. RNA was extracted from PBMCs in TRIzol for both TCR sequencing and RNA sequencing. The diagnosis of Graves' disease was made according to American Thyroid Association guidelines. The patients came from an endocrinology department in Xi'an, China. Each patient gave about 9.1 milliliters of peripheral blood, collected in an EDTA anticoagulant tube. Ficoll Paque Plus density gradient separation was used to isolate PBMCs, and no additional T cell sorting was done. An Agilent 2100 Bioanalyzer and agarose gel were used to check RNA quality, and a NanoDrop 2000 was used to measure RNA concentration. Libraries came from multiplex PCR. TCRdb records Illumina HiSeq 4000 as the sequencer. To build TCR beta libraries, CDR3 regions were amplified by Arm-PCR using iRepertoire HTBI primers. Before sequencing, the PCR products underwent gel purification. The source study handled its data this way. A total of around 66 TRBV and 14 TRBJ segments were identified across samples and were used for gene usage analysis of CDR3 amino acid clonotypes. COPE and FqMerger were used to merge the filtered high-quality paired reads into contigs. BLAST was used to align contigs to IMGT TRBV, TRBD and TRBJ reference genes, with CDR3 defined following IMGT. Clonotypes above 0.1% frequency were classified as highly expanded clones. Shannon entropy was used to measure repertoire diversity, and the Gini coefficient was used to measure V-J evenness. A clonotype was considered public if more than one individual shared it. In TCRdb, the public reads were trimmed at Q25 with fastp and aligned with MiXCR, with productive beta chains retained. Every distinct CDR3 protein forms one entry, paired with its most common genes and DNA. The V and J calls follow TCRdb's processing rather than the paper's. The sample table contains hundreds of thousands of distinct CDR3 sequences; only one count was recorded for around 15% of them. The ten biggest clones cover 22% of the sample.

The cysteine opens and the phenylalanine closes a CDR3 of 12 amino acids. The CDR3 DNA has 36 bases and is translated from base 1. CDR1 and CDR2 (GTSNPN, SVGIG) derive from the germline V gene (reference sequence). The rearranged segments are TRBV30 and TRBJ2-3; a tentative D call is TRBD1 (5 bases match). This specimen consisted of peripheral blood mononuclear cells (PBMCs), obtained at new diagnosis, from a patient treated with antithyroid drugs. This clonotype was obtained from a female donor with Graves disease. The base sequence is TGTGCCTGGAGTGACAGCACAGGTACGCAGTATTTT. The encoded protein is CAWSDSTGTQYF.